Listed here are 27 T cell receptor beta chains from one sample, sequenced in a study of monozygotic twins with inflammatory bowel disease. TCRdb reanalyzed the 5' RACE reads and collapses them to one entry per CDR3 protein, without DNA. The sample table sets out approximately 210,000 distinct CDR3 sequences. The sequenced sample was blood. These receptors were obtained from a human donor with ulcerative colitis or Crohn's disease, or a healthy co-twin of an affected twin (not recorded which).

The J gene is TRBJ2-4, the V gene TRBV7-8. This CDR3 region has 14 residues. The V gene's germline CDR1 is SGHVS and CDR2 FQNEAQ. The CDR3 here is CASSPSIAKNMQYF.

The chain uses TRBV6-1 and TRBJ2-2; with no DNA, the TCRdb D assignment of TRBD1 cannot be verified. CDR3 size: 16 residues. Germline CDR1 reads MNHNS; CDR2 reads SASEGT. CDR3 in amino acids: CASSASGTGGLGELFF.

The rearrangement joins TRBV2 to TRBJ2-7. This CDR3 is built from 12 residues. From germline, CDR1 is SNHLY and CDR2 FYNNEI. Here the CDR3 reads CASSDAGLQEYF.

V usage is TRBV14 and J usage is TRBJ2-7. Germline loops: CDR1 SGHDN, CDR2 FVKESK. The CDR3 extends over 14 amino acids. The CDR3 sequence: CASSPEFRSYEQYF.

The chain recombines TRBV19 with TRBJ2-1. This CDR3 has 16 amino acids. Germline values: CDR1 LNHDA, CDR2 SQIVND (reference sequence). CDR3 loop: CASSSRLAQRYNEQFF.

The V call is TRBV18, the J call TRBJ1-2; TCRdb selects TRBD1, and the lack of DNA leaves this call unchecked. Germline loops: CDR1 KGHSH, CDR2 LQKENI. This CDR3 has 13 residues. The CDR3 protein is CASSGDGRYGYTF. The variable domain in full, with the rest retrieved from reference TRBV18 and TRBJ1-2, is NAGVMQNPRHLVRRRGQEARLRCSPMKGHSHVYWYRQLPEEGLKFMVYLQKENIIDESGMPKERFSAEFPKEGPSILRIQQVVRGDSAAYFCASSGDGRYGYTFGSGTRLTVV.

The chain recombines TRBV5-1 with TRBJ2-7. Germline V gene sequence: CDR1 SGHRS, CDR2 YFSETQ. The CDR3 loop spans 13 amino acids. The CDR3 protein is CANSRQGSYEQYF.

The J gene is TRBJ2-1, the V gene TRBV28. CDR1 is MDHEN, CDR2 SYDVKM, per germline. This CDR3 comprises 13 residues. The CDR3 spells CASRTYSYNEQFF. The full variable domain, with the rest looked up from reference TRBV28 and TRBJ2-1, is DVKVTQSSRYLVKRTGEKVFLECVQDMDHENMFWYRQDPGLGLRLIYFSYDVKMKEKGDIPEGYSVSREKKERFSLILESASTNQTSMYLCASRTYSYNEQFFGPGTRLTVL.

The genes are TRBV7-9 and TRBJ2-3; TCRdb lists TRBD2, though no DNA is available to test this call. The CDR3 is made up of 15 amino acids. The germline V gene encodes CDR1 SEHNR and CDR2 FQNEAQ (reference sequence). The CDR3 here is CASRPFAGGLDTQYF.

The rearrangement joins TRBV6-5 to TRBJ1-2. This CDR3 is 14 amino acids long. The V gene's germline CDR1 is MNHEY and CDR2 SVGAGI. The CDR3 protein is CASSYSPEYYGYTF.

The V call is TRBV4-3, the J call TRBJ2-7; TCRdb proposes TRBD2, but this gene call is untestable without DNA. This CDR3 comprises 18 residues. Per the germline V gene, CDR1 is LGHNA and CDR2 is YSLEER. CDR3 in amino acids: CASSQAGLAGGPPYEQYF.

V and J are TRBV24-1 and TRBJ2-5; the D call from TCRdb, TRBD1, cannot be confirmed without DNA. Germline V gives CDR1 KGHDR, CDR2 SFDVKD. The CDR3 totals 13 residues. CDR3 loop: CATSEGATETQYF.

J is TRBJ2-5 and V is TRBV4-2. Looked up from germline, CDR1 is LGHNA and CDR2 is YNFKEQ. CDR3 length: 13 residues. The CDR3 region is CASSQRIQETQYF.

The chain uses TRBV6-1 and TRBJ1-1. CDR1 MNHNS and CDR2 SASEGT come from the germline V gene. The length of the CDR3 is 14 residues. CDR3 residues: CASSPEEGITEAFF.

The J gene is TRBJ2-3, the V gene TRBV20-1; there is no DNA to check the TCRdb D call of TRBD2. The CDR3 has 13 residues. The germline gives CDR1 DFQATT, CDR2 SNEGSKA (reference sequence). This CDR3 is CSAVAQVGDTQYF.

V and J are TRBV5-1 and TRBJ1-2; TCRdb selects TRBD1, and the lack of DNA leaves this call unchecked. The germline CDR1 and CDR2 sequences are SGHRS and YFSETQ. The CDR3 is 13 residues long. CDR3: CASSSQEPYGYTF.

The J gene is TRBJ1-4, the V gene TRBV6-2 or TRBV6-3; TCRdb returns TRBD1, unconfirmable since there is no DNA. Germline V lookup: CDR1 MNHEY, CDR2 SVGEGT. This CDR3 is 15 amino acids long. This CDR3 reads CASSPGQGAYEKLFF.

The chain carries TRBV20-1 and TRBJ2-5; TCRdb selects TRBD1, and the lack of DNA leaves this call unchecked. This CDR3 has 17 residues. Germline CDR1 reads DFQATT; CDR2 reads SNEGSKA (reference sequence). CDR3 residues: CSARDPPRGGLGETQYF.

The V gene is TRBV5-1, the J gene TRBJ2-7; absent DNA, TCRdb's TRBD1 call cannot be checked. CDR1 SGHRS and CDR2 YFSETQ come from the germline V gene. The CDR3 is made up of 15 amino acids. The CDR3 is CASSLVGDTTYEQYF. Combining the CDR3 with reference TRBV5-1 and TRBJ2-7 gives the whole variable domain KAGVTQTPRYLIKTRGQQVTLSCSPISGHRSVSWYQQTPGQGLQFLFEYFSETQRNKGNFPGRFSGRQFSNSRSEMNVSTLELGDSALYLCASSLVGDTTYEQYFGPGTRLTVT.

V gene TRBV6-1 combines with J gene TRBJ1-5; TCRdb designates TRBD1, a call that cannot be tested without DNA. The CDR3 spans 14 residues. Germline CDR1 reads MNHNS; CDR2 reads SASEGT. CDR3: CASSEAKGGQPQHF.

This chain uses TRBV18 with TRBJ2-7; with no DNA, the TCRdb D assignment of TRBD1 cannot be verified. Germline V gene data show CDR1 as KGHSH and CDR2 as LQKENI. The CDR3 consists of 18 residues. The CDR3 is CASSRGQGERGSSYEQYF. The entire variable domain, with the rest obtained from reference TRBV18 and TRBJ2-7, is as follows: NAGVMQNPRHLVRRRGQEARLRCSPMKGHSHVYWYRQLPEEGLKFMVYLQKENIIDESGMPKERFSAEFPKEGPSILRIQQVVRGDSAAYFCASSRGQGERGSSYEQYFGPGTRLTVT.

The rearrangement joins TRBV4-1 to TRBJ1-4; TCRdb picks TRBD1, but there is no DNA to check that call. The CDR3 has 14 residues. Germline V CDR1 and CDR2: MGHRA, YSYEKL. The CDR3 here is CASSLTGLREKLLF.

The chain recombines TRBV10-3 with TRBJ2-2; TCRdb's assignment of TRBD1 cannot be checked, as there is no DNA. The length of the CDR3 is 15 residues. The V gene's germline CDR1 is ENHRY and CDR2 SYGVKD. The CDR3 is CAISNIGGDTGELFF.

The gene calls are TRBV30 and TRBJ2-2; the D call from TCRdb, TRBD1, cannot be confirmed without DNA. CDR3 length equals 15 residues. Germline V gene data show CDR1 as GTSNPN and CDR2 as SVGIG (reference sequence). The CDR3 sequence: CAWIWTGMNTGELFF.

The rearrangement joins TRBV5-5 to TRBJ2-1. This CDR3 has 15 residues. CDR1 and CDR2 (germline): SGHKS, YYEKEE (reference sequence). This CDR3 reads CASSLEHSSYNEQFF.

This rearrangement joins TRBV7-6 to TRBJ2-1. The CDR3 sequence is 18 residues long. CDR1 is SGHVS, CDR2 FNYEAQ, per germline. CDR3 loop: CASSLSGIRGGSYNEQFF.

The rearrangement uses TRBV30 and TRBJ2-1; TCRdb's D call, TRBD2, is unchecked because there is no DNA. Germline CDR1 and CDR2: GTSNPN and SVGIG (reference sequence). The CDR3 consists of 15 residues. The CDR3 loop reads CAWSTTSPMAGEQFF.